This T cell receptor beta chain was sequenced for a study of blood T cells in healthy people across ages. CDR3 length: 14 amino acids. Germline V CDR1 and CDR2: SGHVS, FQNEAQ. The use of a sample-barcoded 5' primer and a J-beta primer mix characterized a second PCR of roughly 7 to 11 cycles. Via MiXCR, TCRdb re-called the 5' RACE reads, giving one row per CDR3 protein. The data show about 640,000 distinct CDR3 sequences, around 54% seen once. Of note for this clonotype: One end of the junction fails to match germline, which may point to a read error.

The sequenced sample consisted of blood. The chain carries TRBV7-8 and TRBJ2-3; 7 bases agree with TRBD2. The TCR comes from a man aged 55-75 years in good health. CDR3 sequence (DNA): TGTGCCAGCAGCTCCGGACTAGAATGGGATACGCGGTATTTT. Encoded protein: CASSSGLEWDTRYF.